The present T cell receptor beta chain was sequenced within a study of T cell repertoires in cytomegalovirus infection. Across the study: The authors relied on CMV epitopes, both recently identified HLA-C-restricted and well-studied HLA-B-restricted. Indications came from public TCR beta signatures; they pointed to CMV infection and to a matching HLA type.

About this clonotype itself: Its antigen remains unknown.

Study-level points and caveats: Accumulated public TCR beta family frequency recognized individuals carrying CMV together with the relevant HLA. HLA-C-restricted, CMV-specific TCR beta clonotypes were dominant ex vivo.

TCRdb reprocessed the reads with MiXCR, giving one entry per CDR3 protein. The data show roughly 990,000 distinct CDR3 sequences, 31% seen once. V dropped 4 bases and J dropped 4 bases, with 8 bases sitting between them. The germline CDR1 and CDR2 sequences are LGHDT and YNNKEL (reference sequence). The CDR3 loop spans 13 amino acids. This rearrangement joins TRBV3-1 to TRBJ1-5; D unclear. This specimen was cultured CD8+ T cells from PBMCs, taken from culture after CMV antigen stimulation. The sequence came from a human donor in good health (CMV status not recorded). Some clones in this sample may be carry-over from other donors' samples. The CDR3 spells CASSPKVNQPQHF. The CDR3 nucleotides read TGTGCCAGCAGCCCCAAAGTGAATCAGCCCCAGCATTTT.